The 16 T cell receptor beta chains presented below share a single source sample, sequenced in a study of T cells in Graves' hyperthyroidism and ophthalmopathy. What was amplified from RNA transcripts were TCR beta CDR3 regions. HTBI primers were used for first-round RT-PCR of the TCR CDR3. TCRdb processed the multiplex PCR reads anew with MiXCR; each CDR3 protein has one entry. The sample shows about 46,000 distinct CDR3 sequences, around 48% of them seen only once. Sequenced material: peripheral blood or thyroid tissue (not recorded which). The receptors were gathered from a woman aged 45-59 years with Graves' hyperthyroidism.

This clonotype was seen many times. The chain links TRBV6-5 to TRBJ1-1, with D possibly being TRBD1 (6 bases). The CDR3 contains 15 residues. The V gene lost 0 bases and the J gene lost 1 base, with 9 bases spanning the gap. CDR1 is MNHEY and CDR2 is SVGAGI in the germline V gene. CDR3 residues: CASSYSGGRNTEAFF. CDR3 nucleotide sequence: TGTGCCAGCAGTTACTCTGGGGGCCGGAACACTGAAGCTTTCTTT.

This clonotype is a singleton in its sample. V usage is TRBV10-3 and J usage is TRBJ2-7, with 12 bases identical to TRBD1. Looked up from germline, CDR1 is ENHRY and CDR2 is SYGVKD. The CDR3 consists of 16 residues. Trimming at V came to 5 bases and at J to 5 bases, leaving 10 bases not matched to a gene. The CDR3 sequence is CAISLAGQGAGNEQYF. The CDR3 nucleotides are TGTGCCATCAGTCTTGCGGGACAGGGGGCAGGAAACGAGCAGTACTTC.

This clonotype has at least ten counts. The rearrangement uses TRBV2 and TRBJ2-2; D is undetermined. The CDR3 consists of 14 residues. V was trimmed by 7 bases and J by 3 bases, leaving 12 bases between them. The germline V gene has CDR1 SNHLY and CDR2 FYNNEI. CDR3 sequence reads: CASKDDSDTGELFF. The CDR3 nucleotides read TGTGCCAGCAAGGATGACTCCGACACCGGGGAGCTGTTTTTT.

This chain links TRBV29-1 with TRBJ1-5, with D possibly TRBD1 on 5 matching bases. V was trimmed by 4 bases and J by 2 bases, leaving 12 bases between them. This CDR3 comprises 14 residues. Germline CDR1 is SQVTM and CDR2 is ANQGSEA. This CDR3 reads CSVGGGTGNQPQHF. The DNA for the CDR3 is TGCAGCGTTGGTGGAGGGACGGGCAATCAGCCCCAGCATTTT.

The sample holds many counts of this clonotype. CDR3 sequence (DNA): TGTGCCAGCAGCCAAGTCTCAGGGGGCCTTTCCTACGAGCAGTACTTC. Translated, it gives CASSQVSGGLSYEQYF. The V gene is TRBV3-1, the J gene TRBJ2-7, with 8 bases identical to TRBD1. Germline CDR1 and CDR2: LGHDT and YNNKEL (reference sequence). The CDR3 contains 16 residues. V trimming: 1 base; J trimming: 1 base; junction bases outside the gene matches: 6.

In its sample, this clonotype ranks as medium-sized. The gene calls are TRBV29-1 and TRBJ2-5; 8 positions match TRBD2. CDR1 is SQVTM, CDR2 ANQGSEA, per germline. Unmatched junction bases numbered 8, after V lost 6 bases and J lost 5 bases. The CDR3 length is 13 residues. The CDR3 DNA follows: TGCAGCGTAGAGCGGGAGATCAGGGAGACCCAGTACTTC. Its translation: CSVEREIRETQYF.

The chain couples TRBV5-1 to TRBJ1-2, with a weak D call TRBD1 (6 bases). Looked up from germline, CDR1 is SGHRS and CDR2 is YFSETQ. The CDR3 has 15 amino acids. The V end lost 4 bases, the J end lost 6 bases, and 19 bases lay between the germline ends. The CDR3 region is CASSDQKPGVDGYTF. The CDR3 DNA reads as TGCGCCAGCAGCGACCAGAAACCAGGGGTGGATGGCTACACCTTC.

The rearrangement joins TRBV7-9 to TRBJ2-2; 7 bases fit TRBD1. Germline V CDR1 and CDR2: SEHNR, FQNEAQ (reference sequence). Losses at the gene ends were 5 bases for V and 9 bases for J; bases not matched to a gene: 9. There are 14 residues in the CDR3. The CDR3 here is CASSPETGKWELFF. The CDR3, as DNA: TGTGCCAGCAGCCCCGAGACAGGGAAGTGGGAGCTGTTTTTT.

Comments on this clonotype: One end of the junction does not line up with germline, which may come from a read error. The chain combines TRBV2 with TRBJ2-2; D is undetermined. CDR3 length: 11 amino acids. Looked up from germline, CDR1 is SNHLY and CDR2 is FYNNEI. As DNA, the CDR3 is TGTGCCAGCAGTATGGCCGTCGGGCCGTTTTTC. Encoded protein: CASSMAVGPFF.

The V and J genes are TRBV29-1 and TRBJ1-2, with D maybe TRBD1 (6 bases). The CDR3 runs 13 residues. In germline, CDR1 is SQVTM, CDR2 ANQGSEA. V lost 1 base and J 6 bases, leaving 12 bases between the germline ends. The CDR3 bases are TGCAGCGTTGAAGGCGGGAGGGGGAATGGCTACACCTTC. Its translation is CSVEGGRGNGYTF.

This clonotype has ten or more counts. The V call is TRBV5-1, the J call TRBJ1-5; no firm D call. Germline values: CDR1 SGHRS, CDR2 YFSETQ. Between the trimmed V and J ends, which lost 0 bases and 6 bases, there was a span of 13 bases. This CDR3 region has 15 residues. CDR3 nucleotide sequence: TGCGCCAGCAGCTTGGCGCCGGAAGGGAGTCAGCCCCAGCATTTT. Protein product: CASSLAPEGSQPQHF.

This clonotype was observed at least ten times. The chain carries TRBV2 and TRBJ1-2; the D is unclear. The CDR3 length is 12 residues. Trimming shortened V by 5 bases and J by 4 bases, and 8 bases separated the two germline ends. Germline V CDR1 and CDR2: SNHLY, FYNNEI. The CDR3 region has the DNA TGTGCCAGCAGTTGGACCAGCTATGGCTACACCTTC. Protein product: CASSWTSYGYTF.

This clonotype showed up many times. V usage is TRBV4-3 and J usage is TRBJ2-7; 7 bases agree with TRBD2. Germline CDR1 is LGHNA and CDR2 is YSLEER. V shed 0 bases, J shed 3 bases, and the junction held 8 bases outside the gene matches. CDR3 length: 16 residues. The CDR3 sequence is CASSQDLGLNYYEQYF. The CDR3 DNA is TGCGCCAGCAGCCAAGATCTGGGACTAAATTACTACGAGCAGTACTTC.

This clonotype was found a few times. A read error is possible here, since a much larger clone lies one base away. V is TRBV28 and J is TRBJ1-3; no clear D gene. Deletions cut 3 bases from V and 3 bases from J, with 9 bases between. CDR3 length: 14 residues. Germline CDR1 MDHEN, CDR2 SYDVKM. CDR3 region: CASSFAFGGNTIYF. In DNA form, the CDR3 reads TGTGCCAGCAGTTTCGCATTCGGTGGAAACACCATATATTTT.

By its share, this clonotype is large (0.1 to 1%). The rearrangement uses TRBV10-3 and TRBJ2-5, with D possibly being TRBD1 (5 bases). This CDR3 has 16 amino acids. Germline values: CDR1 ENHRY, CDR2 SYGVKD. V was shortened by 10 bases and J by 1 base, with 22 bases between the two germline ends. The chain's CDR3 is CATRIGVDVGQETQYF. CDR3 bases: TGTGCCACAAGGATAGGGGTTGACGTTGGCCAAGAGACCCAGTACTTC.

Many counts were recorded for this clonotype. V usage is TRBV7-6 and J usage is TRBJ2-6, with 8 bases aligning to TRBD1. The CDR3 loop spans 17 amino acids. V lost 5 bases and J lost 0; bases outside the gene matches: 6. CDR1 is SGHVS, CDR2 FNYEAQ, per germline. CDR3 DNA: TGTGCCAGCAGCCCCACTACAGGGGGCTCTGGGGCCAACGTCCTGACTTTC. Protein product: CASSPTTGGSGANVLTF.